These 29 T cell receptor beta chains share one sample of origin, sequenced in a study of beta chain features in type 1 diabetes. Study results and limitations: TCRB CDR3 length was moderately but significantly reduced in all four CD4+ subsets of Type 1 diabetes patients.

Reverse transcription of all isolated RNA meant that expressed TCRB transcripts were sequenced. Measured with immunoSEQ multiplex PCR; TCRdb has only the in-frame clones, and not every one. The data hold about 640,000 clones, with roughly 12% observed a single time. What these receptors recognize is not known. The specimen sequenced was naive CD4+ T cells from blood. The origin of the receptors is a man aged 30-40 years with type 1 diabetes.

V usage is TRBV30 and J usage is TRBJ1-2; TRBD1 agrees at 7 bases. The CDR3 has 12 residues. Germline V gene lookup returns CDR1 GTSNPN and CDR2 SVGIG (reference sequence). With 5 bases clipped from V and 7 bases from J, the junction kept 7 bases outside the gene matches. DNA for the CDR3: TGTGCCTGGCGGTGGGCAGGGGGTGGCTACACCTTC. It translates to CAWRWAGGGYTF.

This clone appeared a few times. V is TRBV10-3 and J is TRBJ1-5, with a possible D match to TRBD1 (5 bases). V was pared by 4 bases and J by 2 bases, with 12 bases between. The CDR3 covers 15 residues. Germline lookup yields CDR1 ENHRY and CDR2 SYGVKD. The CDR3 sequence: CAISGGVEGNQPQHF. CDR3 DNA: TGTGCCATCAGTGGAGGGGTCGAAGGCAATCAGCCCCAGCATTTT.

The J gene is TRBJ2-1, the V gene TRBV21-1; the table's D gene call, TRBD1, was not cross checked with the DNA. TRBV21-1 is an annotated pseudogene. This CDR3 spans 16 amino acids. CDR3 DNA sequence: TGTGCCAGCAGCATCCGTCAGGGGTGCTCCTACAATGAGCAGTTCTTC. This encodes CASSIRQGCSYNEQFF.

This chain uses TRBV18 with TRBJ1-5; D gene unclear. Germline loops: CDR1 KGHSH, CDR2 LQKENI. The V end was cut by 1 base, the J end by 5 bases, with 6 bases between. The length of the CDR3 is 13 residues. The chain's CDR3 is CASSPRRDQPQHF. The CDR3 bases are TGTGCCAGCTCACCACGTAGGGATCAGCCCCAGCATTTT. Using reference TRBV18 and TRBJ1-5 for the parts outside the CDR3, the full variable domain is NAGVMQNPRHLVRRRGQEARLRCSPMKGHSHVYWYRQLPEEGLKFMVYLQKENIIDESGMPKERFSAEFPKEGPSILRIQQVVRGDSAAYFCASSPRRDQPQHFGDGTRLSIL.

The CDR3 DNA sequence: TGTGCCAGCGCCCAGGGGTCCAGCGGCTCACCCCTCCACTTT. As protein: CASAQGSSGSPLHF. The V call is TRBV18, the J call TRBJ1-6, with a possible D match to TRBD1 (6 bases). The CDR3 is 14 residues long. Between the trimmed V and J ends, which lost 8 bases and 10 bases, there was a span of 18 bases. Germline V gene sequence: CDR1 KGHSH, CDR2 LQKENI.

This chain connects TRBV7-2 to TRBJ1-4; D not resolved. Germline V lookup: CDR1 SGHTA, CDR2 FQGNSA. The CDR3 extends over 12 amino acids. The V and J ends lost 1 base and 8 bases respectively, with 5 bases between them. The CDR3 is CASSLGREKLFF. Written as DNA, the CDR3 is TGTGCCAGCAGCTTAGGGAGGGAAAAACTGTTTTTT.

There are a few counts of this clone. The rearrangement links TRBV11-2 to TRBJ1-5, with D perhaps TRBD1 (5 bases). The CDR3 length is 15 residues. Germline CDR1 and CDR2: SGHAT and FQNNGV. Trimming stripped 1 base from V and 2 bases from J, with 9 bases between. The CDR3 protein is CASSLAGRGNQPQHF. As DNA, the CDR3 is TGTGCCAGCAGCTTAGCGGGGCGAGGCAATCAGCCCCAGCATTTT.

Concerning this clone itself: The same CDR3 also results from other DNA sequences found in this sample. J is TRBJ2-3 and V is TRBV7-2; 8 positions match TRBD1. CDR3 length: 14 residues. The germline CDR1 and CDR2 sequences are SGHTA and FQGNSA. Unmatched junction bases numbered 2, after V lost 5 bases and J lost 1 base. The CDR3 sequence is CASSPTGGTDTQYF. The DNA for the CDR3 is TGTGCCAGCAGCCCGACAGGGGGCACAGATACGCAGTATTTT.

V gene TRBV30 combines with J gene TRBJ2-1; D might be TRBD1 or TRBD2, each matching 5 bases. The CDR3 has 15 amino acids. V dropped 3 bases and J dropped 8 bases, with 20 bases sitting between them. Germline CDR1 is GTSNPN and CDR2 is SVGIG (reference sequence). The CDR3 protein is CAWSPPWGMGDEQFF. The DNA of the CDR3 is TGTGCCTGGAGCCCGCCATGGGGGATGGGCGATGAGCAGTTCTTC.

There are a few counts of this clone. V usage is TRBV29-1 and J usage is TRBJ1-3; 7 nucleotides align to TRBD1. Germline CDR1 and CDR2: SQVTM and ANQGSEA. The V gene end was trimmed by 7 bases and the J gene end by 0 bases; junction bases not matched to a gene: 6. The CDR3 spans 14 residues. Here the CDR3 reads CSGRQGGSGNTIYF. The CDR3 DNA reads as TGCAGCGGGCGACAGGGAGGCTCTGGAAACACCATATATTTT.

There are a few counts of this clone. Here the CDR3 reads CASCGTSGAQETQYF. Written as DNA, the CDR3 is TGTGCCAGTTGTGGGACTAGCGGGGCCCAAGAGACCCAGTACTTC. The chain recombines TRBV25-1 with TRBJ2-5; 13 bases are shared with TRBD2. CDR1 and CDR2 (germline): MGHDK, SYGVNS. Losses at the gene ends were 9 bases for V and 1 base for J; bases not matched to a gene: 5. This CDR3 has 15 amino acids.

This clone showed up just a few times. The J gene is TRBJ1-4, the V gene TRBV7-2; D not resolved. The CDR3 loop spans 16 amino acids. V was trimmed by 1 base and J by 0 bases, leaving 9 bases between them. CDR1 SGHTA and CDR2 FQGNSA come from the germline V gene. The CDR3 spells CASSLGPGATNEKLFF. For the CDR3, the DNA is TGTGCCAGCAGCTTAGGTCCGGGAGCAACTAATGAAAAACTGTTTTTT.

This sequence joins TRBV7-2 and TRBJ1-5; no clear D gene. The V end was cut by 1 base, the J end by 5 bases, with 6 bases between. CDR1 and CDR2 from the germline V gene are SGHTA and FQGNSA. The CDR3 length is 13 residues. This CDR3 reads CASSLDQDQPQHF. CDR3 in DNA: TGTGCCAGCAGCTTAGATCAGGATCAGCCCCAGCATTTT.

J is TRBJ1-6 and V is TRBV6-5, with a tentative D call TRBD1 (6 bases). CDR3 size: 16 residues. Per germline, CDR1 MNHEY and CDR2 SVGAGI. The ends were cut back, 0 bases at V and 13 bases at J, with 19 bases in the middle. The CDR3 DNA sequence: TGTGCCAGCAGTTACTCGAACTTTAGGACAGAGGTTCCCCTCCACTTT. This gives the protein CASSYSNFRTEVPLHF.

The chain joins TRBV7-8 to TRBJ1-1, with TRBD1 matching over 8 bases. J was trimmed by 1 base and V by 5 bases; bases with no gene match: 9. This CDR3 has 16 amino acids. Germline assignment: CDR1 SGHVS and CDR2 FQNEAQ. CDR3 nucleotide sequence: TGTGCCAGCAGCCCCAGGACAGGGCCCTCGAACACTGAAGCTTTCTTT. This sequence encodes CASSPRTGPSNTEAFF.

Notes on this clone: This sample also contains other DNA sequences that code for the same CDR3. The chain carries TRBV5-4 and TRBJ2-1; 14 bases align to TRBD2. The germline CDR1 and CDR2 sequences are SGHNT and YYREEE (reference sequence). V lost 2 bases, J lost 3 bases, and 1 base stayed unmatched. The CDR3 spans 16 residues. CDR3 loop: CASSLGLAGGYNEQFF. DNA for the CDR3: TGTGCCAGCAGCTTAGGACTAGCGGGGGGCTACAATGAGCAGTTCTTC.

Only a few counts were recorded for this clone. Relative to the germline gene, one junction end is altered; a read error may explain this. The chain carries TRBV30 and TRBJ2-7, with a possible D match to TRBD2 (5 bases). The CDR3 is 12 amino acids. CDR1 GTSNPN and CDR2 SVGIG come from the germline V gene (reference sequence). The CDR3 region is CAWSVSERALNF. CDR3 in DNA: TGTGCCTGGAGTGTATCTGAGAGGGCGCTAAACTTC. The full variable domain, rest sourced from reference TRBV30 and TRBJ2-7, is SQTIHQWPATLVQPVGSPLSLECTVEGTSNPNLYWYRQAAGRGLQLLFYSVGIGQISSEVPQNLSASRPQDRQFILSSKKLLLSDSGFYLCAWSVSERALNFGPGTRLTVT.

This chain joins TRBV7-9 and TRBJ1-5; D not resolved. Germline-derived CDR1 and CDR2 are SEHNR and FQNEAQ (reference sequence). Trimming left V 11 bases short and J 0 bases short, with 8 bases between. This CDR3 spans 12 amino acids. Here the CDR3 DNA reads TGTGCCTCAGGTTATAGCAATCAGCCCCAGCATTTT. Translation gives CASGYSNQPQHF. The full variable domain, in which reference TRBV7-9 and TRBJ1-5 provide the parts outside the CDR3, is DTGVSQNPRHKITKRGQNVTFRCDPISEHNRLYWYRQTLGQGPEFLTYFQNEAQLEKSRLLSDRFSAERPKGSFSTLEIQRTEQGDSAMYLCASGYSNQPQHFGDGTRLSIL.

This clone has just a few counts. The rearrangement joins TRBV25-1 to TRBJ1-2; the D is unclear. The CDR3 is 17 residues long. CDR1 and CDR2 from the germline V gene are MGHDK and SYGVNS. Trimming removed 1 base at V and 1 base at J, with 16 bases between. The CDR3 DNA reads TGTGCCAGCAGTGAATCAACGGGCAGGAGATATAACTATGGCTACACCTTC. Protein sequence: CASSESTGRRYNYGYTF.

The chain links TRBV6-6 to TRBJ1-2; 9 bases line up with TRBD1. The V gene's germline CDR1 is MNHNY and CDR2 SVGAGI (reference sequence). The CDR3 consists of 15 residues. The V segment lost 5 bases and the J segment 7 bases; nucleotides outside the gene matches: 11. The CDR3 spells CASSTTGTGRGGYTF. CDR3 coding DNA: TGTGCCAGCAGTACCACCGGGACAGGGAGAGGTGGCTACACCTTC.

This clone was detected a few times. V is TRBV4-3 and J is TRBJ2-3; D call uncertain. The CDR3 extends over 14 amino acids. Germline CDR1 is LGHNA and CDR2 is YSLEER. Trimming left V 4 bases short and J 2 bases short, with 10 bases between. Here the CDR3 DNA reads TGCGCCAGCAGCCTCAGCGAGATCACAGATACGCAGTATTTT. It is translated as CASSLSEITDTQYF.

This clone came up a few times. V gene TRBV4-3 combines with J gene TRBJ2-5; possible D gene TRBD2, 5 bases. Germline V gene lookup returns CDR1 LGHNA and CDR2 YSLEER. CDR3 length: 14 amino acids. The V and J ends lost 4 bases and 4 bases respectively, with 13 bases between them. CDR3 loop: CASSLRVVGETQYF. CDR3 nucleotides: TGCGCCAGCAGCCTGCGGGTGGTTGGAGAGACCCAGTACTTC.

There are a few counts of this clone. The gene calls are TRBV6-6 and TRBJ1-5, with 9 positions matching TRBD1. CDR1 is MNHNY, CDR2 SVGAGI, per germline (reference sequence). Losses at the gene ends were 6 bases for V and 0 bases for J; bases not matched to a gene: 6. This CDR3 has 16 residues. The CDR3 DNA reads TGTGCCAGCAGGTACACAGGGGGCTATAGCAATCAGCCCCAGCATTTT. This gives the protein CASRYTGGYSNQPQHF.

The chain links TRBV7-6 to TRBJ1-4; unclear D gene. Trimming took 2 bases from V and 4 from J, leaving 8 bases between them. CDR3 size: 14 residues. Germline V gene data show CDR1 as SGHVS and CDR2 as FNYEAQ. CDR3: CASSLKGNNEKLFF. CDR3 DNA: TGTGCCAGCAGCTTAAAAGGGAATAATGAAAAACTGTTTTTT.

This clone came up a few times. CDR3 loop: CASSAQGDTEAFF. The CDR3 DNA is TGTGCCAGCAGTGCTCAGGGAGACACTGAAGCTTTCTTT. The J gene is TRBJ1-1, the V gene TRBV6-4; tentatively, D is TRBD1 (5 bases). Germline V gene sequence: CDR1 MRHNA, CDR2 SNTAGT. The V end was cut by 4 bases, the J end by 3 bases, with 9 bases between. The CDR3 is 13 residues long.

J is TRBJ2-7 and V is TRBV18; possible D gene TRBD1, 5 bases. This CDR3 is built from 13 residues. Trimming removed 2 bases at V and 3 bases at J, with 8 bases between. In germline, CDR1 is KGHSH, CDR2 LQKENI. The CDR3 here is CASSPSGLYEQYF. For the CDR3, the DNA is TGTGCCAGCTCACCATCAGGGCTCTACGAGCAGTACTTC.

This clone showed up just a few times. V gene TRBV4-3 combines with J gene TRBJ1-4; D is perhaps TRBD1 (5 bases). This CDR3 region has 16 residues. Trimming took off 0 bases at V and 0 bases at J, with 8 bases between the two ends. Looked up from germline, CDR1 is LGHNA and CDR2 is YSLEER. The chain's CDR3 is CASSQDWGATNEKLFF. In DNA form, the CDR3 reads TGCGCCAGCAGCCAAGATTGGGGGGCAACTAATGAAAAACTGTTTTTT.

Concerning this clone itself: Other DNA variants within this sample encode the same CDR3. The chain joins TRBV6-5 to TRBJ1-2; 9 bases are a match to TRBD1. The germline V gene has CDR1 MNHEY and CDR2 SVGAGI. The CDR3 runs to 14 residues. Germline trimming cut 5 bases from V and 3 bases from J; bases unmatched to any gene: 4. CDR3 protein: CASSRDREDYGYTF. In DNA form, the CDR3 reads TGTGCCAGCAGTAGGGACAGGGAGGACTATGGCTACACCTTC.

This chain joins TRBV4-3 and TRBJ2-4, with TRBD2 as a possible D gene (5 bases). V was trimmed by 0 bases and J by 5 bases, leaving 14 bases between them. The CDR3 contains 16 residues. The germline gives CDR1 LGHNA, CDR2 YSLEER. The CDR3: CASSQDFKRSQNIQYF. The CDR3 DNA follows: TGCGCCAGCAGCCAAGATTTTAAGCGGAGCCAAAACATTCAGTACTTC.